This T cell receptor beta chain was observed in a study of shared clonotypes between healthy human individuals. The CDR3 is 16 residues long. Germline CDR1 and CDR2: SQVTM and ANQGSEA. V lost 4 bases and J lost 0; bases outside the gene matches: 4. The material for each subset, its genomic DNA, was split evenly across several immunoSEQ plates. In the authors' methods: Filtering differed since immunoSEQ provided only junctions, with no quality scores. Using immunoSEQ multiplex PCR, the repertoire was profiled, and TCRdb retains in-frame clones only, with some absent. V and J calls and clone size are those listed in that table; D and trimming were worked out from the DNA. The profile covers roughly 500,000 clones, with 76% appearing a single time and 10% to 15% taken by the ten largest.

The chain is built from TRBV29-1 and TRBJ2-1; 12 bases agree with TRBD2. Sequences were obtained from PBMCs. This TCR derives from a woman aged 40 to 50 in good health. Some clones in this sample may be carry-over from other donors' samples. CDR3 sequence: CSVAMTSGSSYNEQFF. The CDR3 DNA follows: TGCAGCGTTGCTATGACTAGCGGGAGCTCCTACAATGAGCAGTTCTTC.